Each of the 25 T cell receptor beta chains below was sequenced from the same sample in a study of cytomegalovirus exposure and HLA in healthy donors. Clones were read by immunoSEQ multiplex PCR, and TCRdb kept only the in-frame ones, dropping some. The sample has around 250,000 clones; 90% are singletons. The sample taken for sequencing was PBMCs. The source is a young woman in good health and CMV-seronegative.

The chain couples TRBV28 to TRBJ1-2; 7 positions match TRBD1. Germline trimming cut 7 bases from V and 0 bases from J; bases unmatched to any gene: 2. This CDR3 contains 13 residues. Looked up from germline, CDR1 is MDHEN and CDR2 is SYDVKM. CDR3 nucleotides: TGTGCCAGCATCGGACAGGCTAACTATGGCTACACCTTC. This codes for CASIGQANYGYTF.

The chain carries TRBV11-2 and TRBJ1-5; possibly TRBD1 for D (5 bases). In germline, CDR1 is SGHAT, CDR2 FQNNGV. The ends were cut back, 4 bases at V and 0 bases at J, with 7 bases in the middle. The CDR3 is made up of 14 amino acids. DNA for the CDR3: TGTGCCAGCAGCTCACAGGATAGCAATCAGCCCCAGCATTTT. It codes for CASSSQDSNQPQHF.

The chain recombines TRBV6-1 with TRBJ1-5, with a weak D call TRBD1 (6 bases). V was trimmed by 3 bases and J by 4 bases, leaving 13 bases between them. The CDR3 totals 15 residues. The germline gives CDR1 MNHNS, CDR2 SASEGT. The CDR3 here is CASSDLTGENQPQHF. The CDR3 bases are TGTGCCAGCAGTGACCTGACAGGAGAGAATCAGCCCCAGCATTTT.

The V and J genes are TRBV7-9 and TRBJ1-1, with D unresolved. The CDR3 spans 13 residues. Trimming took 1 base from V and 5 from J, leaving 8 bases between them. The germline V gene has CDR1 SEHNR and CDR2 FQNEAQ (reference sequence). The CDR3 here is CASSLDGETEAFF. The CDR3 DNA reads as TGTGCCAGCAGCTTAGATGGAGAGACTGAAGCTTTCTTT.

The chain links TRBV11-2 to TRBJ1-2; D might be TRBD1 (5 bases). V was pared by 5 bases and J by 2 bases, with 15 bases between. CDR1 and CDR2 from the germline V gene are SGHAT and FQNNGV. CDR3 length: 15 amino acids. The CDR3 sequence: CASSPVAGKNYGYTF. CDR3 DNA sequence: TGTGCCAGCAGCCCCGTGGCAGGGAAAAACTATGGCTACACCTTC.

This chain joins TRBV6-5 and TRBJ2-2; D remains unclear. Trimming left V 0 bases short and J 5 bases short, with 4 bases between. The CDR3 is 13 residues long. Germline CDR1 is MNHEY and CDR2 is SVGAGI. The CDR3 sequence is CASSYSPTGELFF. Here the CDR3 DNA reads TGTGCCAGCAGTTACTCCCCTACCGGGGAGCTGTTTTTT.

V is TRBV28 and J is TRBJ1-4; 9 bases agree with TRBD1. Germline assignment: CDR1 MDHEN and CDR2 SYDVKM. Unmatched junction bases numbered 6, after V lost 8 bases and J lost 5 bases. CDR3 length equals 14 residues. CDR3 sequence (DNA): TGTGCCAGCTTCCCGGGGACAGGGAATGAAAAACTGTTTTTT. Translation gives CASFPGTGNEKLFF.

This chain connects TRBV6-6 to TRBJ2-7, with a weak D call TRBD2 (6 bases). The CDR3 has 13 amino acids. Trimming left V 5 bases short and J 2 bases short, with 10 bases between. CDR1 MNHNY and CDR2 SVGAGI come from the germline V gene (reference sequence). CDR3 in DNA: TGTGCCAGCAGTGGGGGACTTGCCTACGAGCAGTACGTC. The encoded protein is CASSGGLAYEQYV.

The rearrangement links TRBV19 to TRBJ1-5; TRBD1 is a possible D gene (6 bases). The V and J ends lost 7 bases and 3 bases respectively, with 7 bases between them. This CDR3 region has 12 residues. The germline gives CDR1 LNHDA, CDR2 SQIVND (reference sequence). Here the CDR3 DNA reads TGTGCCAGTACAGGGGTCAATCAGCCCCAGCATTTT. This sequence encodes CASTGVNQPQHF.

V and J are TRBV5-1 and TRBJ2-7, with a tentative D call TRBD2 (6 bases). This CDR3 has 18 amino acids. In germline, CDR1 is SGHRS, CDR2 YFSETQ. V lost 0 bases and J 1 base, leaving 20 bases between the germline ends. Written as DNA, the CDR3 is TGCGCCAGCAGCTTGGTGGAAAGTGGAGGGGCAGGTTCCTACGAGCAGTACTTC. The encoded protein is CASSLVESGGAGSYEQYF.

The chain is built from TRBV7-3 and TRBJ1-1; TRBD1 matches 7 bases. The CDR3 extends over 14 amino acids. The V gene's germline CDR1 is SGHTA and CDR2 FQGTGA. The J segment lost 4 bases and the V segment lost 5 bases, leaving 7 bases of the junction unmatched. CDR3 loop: CASSPGGEVTEAFF. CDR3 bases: TGTGCCAGCAGCCCAGGGGGTGAGGTCACTGAAGCTTTCTTT.

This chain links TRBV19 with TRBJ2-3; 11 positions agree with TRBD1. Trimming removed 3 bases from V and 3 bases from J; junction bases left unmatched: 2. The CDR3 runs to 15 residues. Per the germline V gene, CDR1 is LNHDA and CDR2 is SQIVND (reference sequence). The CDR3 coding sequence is TGTGCCAGTAGTATCCGGGACAGGGGGACAGATACGCAGTATTTT. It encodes CASSIRDRGTDTQYF.

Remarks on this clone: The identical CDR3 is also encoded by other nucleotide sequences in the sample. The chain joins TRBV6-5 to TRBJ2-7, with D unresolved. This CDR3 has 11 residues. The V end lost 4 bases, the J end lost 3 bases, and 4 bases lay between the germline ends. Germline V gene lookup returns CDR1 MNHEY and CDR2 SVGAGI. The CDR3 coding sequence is TGTGCCAGCAGTTCCCTCTACGAGCAGTACTTC. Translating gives CASSSLYEQYF.

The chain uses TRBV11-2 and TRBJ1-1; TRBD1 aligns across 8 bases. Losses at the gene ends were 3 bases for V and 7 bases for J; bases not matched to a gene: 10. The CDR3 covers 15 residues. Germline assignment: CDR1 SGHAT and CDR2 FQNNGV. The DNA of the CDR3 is TGTGCCAGCAGCTTCGTTGACAGGGGTTTTGTTGAAGCTTTCTTT. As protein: CASSFVDRGFVEAFF. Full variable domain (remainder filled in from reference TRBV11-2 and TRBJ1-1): EAGVAQSPRYKIIEKRQSVAFWCNPISGHATLYWYQQILGQGPKLLIQFQNNGVVDDSQLPKDRFSAERLKGVDSTLKIQPAKLEDSAVYLCASSFVDRGFVEAFFGQGTRLTVV.

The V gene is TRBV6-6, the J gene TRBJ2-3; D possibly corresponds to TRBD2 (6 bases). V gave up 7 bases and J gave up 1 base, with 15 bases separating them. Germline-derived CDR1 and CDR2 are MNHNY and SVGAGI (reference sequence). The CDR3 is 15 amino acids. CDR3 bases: TGTGCCAGCACTCGGGGACCTAGCGGCACAGATACGCAGTATTTT. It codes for CASTRGPSGTDTQYF.

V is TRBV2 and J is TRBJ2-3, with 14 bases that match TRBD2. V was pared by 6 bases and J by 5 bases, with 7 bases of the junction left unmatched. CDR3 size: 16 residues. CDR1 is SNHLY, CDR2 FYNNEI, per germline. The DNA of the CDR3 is TGTGCCAGCAGACTGATGACTAGCGGGGGGGGAGATACGCAGTATTTT. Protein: CASRLMTSGGGDTQYF.

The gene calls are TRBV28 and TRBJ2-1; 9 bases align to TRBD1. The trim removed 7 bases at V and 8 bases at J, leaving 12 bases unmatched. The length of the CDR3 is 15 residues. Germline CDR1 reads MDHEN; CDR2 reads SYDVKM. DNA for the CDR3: TGTGCCAGCACCTCCGGGACAGGGAGGGTTTATGAGCAGTTCTTC. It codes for CASTSGTGRVYEQFF. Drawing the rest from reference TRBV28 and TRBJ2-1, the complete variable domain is DVKVTQSSRYLVKRTGEKVFLECVQDMDHENMFWYRQDPGLGLRLIYFSYDVKMKEKGDIPEGYSVSREKKERFSLILESASTNQTSMYLCASTSGTGRVYEQFFGPGTRLTVL.

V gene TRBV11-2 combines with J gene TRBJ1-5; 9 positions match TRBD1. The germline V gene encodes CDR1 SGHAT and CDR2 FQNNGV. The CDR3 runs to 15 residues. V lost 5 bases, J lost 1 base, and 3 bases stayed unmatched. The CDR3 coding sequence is TGTGCCAGCAGCCGGACAGGGGCGAGCAATCAGCCCCAGCATTTT. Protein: CASSRTGASNQPQHF.

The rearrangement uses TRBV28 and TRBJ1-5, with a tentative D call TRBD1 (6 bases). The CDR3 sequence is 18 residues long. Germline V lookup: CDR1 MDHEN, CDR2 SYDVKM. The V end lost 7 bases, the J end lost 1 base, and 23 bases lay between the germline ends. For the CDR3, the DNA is TGTGCCAGCATTCCTGGGGGCAGGGGAAAAGAGAGCAATCAGCCCCAGCATTTT. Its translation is CASIPGGRGKESNQPQHF.

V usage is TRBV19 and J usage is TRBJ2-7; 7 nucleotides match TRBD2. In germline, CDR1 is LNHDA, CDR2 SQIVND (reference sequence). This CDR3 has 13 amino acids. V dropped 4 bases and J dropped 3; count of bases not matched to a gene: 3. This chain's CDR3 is CASSNQRGYEQYF. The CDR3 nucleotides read TGTGCCAGTAGTAACCAGCGGGGCTACGAGCAGTACTTC.

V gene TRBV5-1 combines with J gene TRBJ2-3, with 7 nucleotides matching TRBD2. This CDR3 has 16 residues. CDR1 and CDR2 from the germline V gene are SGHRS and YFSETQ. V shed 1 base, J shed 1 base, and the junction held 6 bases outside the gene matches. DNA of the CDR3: TGCGCCAGCAGCTTGTTGGCGGGGGAAGGCACAGATACGCAGTATTTT. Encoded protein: CASSLLAGEGTDTQYF.

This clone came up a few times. The CDR3 region is CASSPGTGAYEQYF. The CDR3 nucleotides read TGCGCCAGCAGCCCCGGGACGGGAGCCTACGAGCAGTACTTC. The chain joins TRBV4-3 to TRBJ2-7; possible D gene TRBD2, 6 bases. The germline CDR1 and CDR2 sequences are LGHNA and YSLEER. The CDR3 has 14 amino acids. Deletions cut 4 bases from V and 2 bases from J, with 12 bases between.

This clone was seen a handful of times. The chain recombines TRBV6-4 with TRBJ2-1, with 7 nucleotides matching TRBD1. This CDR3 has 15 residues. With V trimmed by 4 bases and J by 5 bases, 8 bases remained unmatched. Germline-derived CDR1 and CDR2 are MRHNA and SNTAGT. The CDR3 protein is CASSAAGGQNNEQFF. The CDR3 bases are TGTGCCAGCAGTGCGGCTGGGGGACAGAACAATGAGCAGTTCTTC.

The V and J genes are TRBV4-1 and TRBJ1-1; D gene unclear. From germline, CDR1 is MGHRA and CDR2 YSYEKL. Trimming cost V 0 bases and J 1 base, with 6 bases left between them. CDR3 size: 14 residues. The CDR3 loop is CASSQEEENTEAFF. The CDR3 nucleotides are TGCGCCAGCAGCCAAGAAGAGGAGAACACTGAAGCTTTCTTT.

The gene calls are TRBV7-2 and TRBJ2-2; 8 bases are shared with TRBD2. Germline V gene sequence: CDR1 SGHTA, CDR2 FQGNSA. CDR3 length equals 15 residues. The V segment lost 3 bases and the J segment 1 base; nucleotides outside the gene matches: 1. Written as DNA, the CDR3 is TGTGCCAGCAGCTTGAGCGGGGGGAACACCGGGGAGCTGTTTTTT. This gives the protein CASSLSGGNTGELFF.